Below, 32 T cell receptor beta chains from the same sample are listed, as sequenced in a study of shared clonotypes between healthy human individuals. Profiling relied on immunoSEQ multiplex PCR, and the TCRdb table lists in-frame clones only, not all of them. Among 2 million to 2.5 million clones listed, approximately 94% were seen once. Sequencing was done on a sample of naive CD4+ T cells sorted from blood. Subset in this sample: CD45RA+ positively selected. The receptors here all came from a man in his late teens or twenties in good health.

This clone was counted once. The chain combines TRBV18 with TRBJ2-4, with TRBD1 as a possible D gene (6 bases). CDR3 length equals 22 residues. Germline CDR1 KGHSH, CDR2 LQKENI. V lost 2 bases and J 0 bases, leaving 29 bases between the germline ends. Here the CDR3 reads CASSPVAFEQGKTILAKNIQYF. The CDR3 bases are TGTGCCAGCTCACCAGTGGCATTTGAACAGGGTAAAACAATACTAGCCAAAAACATTCAGTACTTC.

This sequence joins TRBV5-1 and TRBJ1-1, with D perhaps TRBD1 (6 bases). Germline V gives CDR1 SGHRS, CDR2 YFSETQ. This CDR3 has 14 amino acids. The V and J ends lost 4 bases and 1 base respectively, with 11 bases between them. CDR3 residues: CASSQDRPNTEAFF. DNA for the CDR3: TGCGCCAGCAGCCAGGACAGACCGAACACTGAAGCTTTCTTT. The whole variable domain, filled in from reference TRBV5-1 and TRBJ1-1, reads KAGVTQTPRYLIKTRGQQVTLSCSPISGHRSVSWYQQTPGQGLQFLFEYFSETQRNKGNFPGRFSGRQFSNSRSEMNVSTLELGDSALYLCASSQDRPNTEAFFGQGTRLTVV.

This chain joins TRBV19 and TRBJ2-7; 10 bases line up with TRBD2. The ends lost 4 bases at V and 5 bases at J; junction bases unmatched: 5. Looked up from germline, CDR1 is LNHDA and CDR2 is SQIVND (reference sequence). There are 14 residues in the CDR3. In DNA, the CDR3 is TGTGCCAGTAGTAATAGCGGGAGGTTAGACGAGCAGTACTTC. Translated, it gives CASSNSGRLDEQYF. Full variable domain (remainder filled in from reference TRBV19 and TRBJ2-7): DGGITQSPKYLFRKEGQNVTLSCEQNLNHDAMYWYRQDPGQGLRLIYYSQIVNDFQKGDIAEGYSVSREKKESFPLTVTSAQKNPTAFYLCASSNSGRLDEQYFGPGTRLTVT.

This chain uses TRBV5-6 with TRBJ2-5, with D tentatively TRBD1 or TRBD2 (5 bases each). This CDR3 is built from 13 residues. Deletions cut 4 bases from V and 5 bases from J, with 12 bases between. Germline CDR1 SGHDT, CDR2 YYEEEE. For the CDR3, the DNA is TGTGCCAGCAGCCCCTTATGGGACGAGACCCAGTACTTC. Protein sequence: CASSPLWDETQYF.

V and J are TRBV2 and TRBJ1-4; no firm D call. Germline assignment: CDR1 SNHLY and CDR2 FYNNEI. This CDR3 is built from 13 residues. The V gene lost 10 bases and the J gene lost 1 base, with 10 bases spanning the gap. As DNA, the CDR3 is TGTGCCACCGCGGACGGAACTAATGAAAAACTGTTTTTT. It is translated as CATADGTNEKLFF.

The chain carries TRBV6-1 and TRBJ2-7; TRBD1 matches 7 bases. The CDR3 covers 13 residues. The V and J ends lost 6 bases and 1 base, in that order; junction bases with no gene match: 3. Germline V gives CDR1 MNHNS, CDR2 SASEGT. The CDR3 loop is CASRGTASYEQYF. The CDR3 DNA follows: TGTGCCAGCAGGGGGACAGCTTCCTACGAGCAGTACTTC.

The chain employs TRBV4-2 and TRBJ1-1, with D possibly being TRBD1 (5 bases). Trimming took off 4 bases at V and 8 bases at J, with 17 bases between the two ends. The germline V gene encodes CDR1 LGHNA and CDR2 YNFKEQ. The CDR3 is 14 residues long. The CDR3 spells CASSRDGQGLEAFF. The CDR3 DNA reads TGTGCCAGCAGCCGGGATGGTCAGGGACTCGAAGCTTTCTTT.

The J gene is TRBJ1-3, the V gene TRBV12-5; no clear D gene. Germline values: CDR1 LGHNT, CDR2 FRNRAP. Deletions cut 6 bases from V and 0 bases from J, with 12 bases between. The CDR3 has 15 amino acids. In DNA, the CDR3 is TGTGCTAGTGGCCCGACACCGAGCTCTGGAAACACCATATATTTT. The encoded protein is CASGPTPSSGNTIYF.

This sequence joins TRBV10-3 and TRBJ1-2; no firm D call. Germline assignment: CDR1 ENHRY and CDR2 SYGVKD. There are 15 residues in the CDR3. V was cut by 2 bases and J by 6 bases, with 16 bases left in between. CDR3 amino acids: CAISEPIQFMNGYTF. CDR3 coding DNA: TGTGCCATCAGTGAGCCAATTCAATTCATGAATGGCTACACCTTC.

The genes are TRBV7-3 and TRBJ1-1; 10 positions match TRBD1. With 3 bases clipped from V and 1 base from J, the junction kept 2 bases outside the gene matches. The CDR3 totals 15 residues. CDR1 SGHTA and CDR2 FQGTGA come from the germline V gene. CDR3 loop: CASSLTGGGNTEAFF. CDR3 in DNA: TGTGCCAGCAGCTTGACAGGGGGCGGGAACACTGAAGCTTTCTTT.

This sequence joins TRBV19 and TRBJ2-7; 7 bases line up with TRBD1. The CDR3 runs to 13 residues. Germline-derived CDR1 and CDR2 are LNHDA and SQIVND (reference sequence). The V and J ends lost 7 bases and 6 bases, in that order; junction bases with no gene match: 9. CDR3 in amino acids: CASNHRGMSEQYF. The CDR3 nucleotides are TGTGCCAGTAACCACAGGGGTATGTCCGAGCAGTACTTC.

This chain joins TRBV9 and TRBJ1-5, with a weak D call TRBD1 (5 bases). The CDR3 contains 16 residues. The germline CDR1 and CDR2 sequences are SGDLS and YYNGEE. V was clipped by 0 bases and J by 0 bases, with 10 bases between them. In nucleotides, the CDR3 is TGTGCCAGCAGCGTAGGTATCGGGGGTAGCAATCAGCCCCAGCATTTT. Protein product: CASSVGIGGSNQPQHF. Full variable domain (outside the CDR3, taken from reference TRBV9 and TRBJ1-5): DSGVTQTPKHLITATGQRVTLRCSPRSGDLSVYWYQQSLDQGLQFLIQYYNGEERAKGNILERFSAQQFPDLHSELNLSSLELGDSALYFCASSVGIGGSNQPQHFGDGTRLSIL.

The V call is TRBV2, the J call TRBJ1-6; D is uncertain. The germline V gene encodes CDR1 SNHLY and CDR2 FYNNEI. The CDR3 length is 14 residues. V was clipped by 6 bases and J by 4 bases, with 10 bases between them. The CDR3 sequence: CASRPTVYNSPLHF. In nucleotides, the CDR3 is TGTGCCAGCAGACCGACGGTTTATAATTCACCCCTCCACTTT.

A single count supports this clone. This chain joins TRBV2 and TRBJ2-1, with 14 bases identical to TRBD2. Germline CDR1 reads SNHLY; CDR2 reads FYNNEI. V was pared by 3 bases and J by 3 bases, with 19 bases of the junction left unmatched. The CDR3 extends over 22 amino acids. The CDR3 protein is CASSEGGTSGRSYSSYYNEQFF. The CDR3 coding sequence is TGTGCCAGCAGTGAGGGGGGGACTAGCGGGAGAAGTTACTCGTCCTACTACAATGAGCAGTTCTTC.

The V and J genes are TRBV6-5 and TRBJ2-7; D may be TRBD1 (5 bases). The V gene's germline CDR1 is MNHEY and CDR2 SVGAGI. CDR3 length: 15 residues. Trimming cost V 0 bases and J 1 base, with 10 bases left between them. The CDR3 coding sequence is TGTGCCAGCAGTTACTCGGTTCAGGGTTCCTACGAGCAGTACTTC. Translating gives CASSYSVQGSYEQYF.

The CDR3 region is CASSPTGSPGANVLTF. In nucleotides, the CDR3 is TGTGCCAGCAGTCCTACAGGGTCGCCTGGGGCCAACGTCCTGACTTTC. The chain couples TRBV6-6 to TRBJ2-6, with a tentative D call TRBD1 (6 bases). Trimming shortened V by 5 bases and J by 2 bases, and 13 bases separated the two germline ends. Germline V CDR1 and CDR2: MNHNY, SVGAGI (reference sequence). The CDR3 is 16 residues long.

The chain is built from TRBV11-3 and TRBJ1-2, with 9 bases fitting TRBD1. V gave up 6 bases and J gave up 6 bases; unmatched junction bases: 17. The CDR3 extends over 17 amino acids. Looked up from germline, CDR1 is SGHNT and CDR2 is YENEEA. The CDR3 spells CASSPSDRDREGDGYTF. Here the CDR3 DNA reads TGTGCCAGCAGTCCCTCAGACCGGGACAGGGAGGGTGATGGCTACACCTTC.

This sequence joins TRBV7-2 and TRBJ2-5; TRBD1 matches 7 bases. With 3 bases clipped from V and 3 bases from J, the junction kept 1 base outside the gene matches. The CDR3 runs to 13 residues. Germline V gives CDR1 SGHTA, CDR2 FQGNSA. In DNA, the CDR3 is TGTGCCAGCAGCTTTGACAGGGAAGAGACCCAGTACTTC. Residues: CASSFDREETQYF.

The rearrangement joins TRBV28 to TRBJ1-2; a weak D match, TRBD1 (5 bases). CDR1 is MDHEN and CDR2 is SYDVKM in the germline V gene. Trimming left V 6 bases short and J 2 bases short, with 16 bases between. The CDR3 sequence is 15 residues long. The CDR3 spells CASRQGTGGNYGYTF. In DNA form, the CDR3 reads TGTGCCAGCAGGCAGGGAACAGGCGGCAACTATGGCTACACCTTC.

The V and J genes are TRBV5-1 and TRBJ2-5; the match to TRBD2 covers 15 bases. CDR3 length equals 16 residues. V lost 4 bases and J lost 7; bases outside the gene matches: 8. Germline V gives CDR1 SGHRS, CDR2 YFSETQ. CDR3 amino acids: CASSHSPGLAGGTQYF. Written as DNA, the CDR3 is TGCGCCAGCAGCCATAGTCCGGGACTAGCGGGAGGGACCCAGTACTTC.

In DNA form, the CDR3 reads TGCGCCAGCAGCTTTGAGGGATTAGGTGAAAAACTGTTTTTT. Translation: CASSFEGLGEKLFF. V is TRBV5-1 and J is TRBJ1-4; D is uncertain. V lost 2 bases and J lost 7, with 12 bases in between. The CDR3 loop spans 14 amino acids. Germline V gives CDR1 SGHRS, CDR2 YFSETQ.

The V and J genes are TRBV5-1 and TRBJ2-7, with D perhaps assigned TRBD1 or TRBD2 (5 bases each). Trimming left V 2 bases short and J 0 bases short, with 18 bases between. Germline V gene lookup returns CDR1 SGHRS and CDR2 YFSETQ. The CDR3 has 17 amino acids. The DNA for the CDR3 is TGCGCCAGCAGCTTATCGTCCGGGACGGTGGCCTCCTACGAGCAGTACTTC. It codes for CASSLSSGTVASYEQYF.

The V and J genes are TRBV28 and TRBJ1-2; possible D gene TRBD1, 6 bases. The V end lost 5 bases, the J end lost 7 bases, and 26 bases lay between the germline ends. Germline V gene sequence: CDR1 MDHEN, CDR2 SYDVKM. CDR3 size: 17 residues. CDR3 amino acids: CASSLMGGLTGVGGYTF. The CDR3 bases are TGTGCCAGCAGTCTAATGGGGGGGTTGACAGGTGTCGGTGGCTACACCTTC.

A remark on this clone: This specimen includes other DNA sequences encoding the same CDR3. V gene TRBV6-5 combines with J gene TRBJ1-2; D gene unclear. Trimming took off 2 bases at V and 1 base at J, with 5 bases between the two ends. CDR1 and CDR2 (germline): MNHEY, SVGAGI. The CDR3 sequence is 13 residues long. CDR3 loop: CASSYRRNYGYTF. CDR3 sequence (DNA): TGTGCCAGCAGTTACAGGCGTAACTATGGCTACACCTTC.

The genes are TRBV7-6 and TRBJ2-1; D is unclear. Between the trimmed V and J ends, which lost 4 bases and 5 bases, there was a span of 6 bases. Germline CDR1 is SGHVS and CDR2 is FNYEAQ. The CDR3 consists of 12 residues. The CDR3 protein is CASSYQDNEQFF. In DNA form, the CDR3 reads TGTGCCAGCAGCTATCAGGACAATGAGCAGTTCTTC.

V is TRBV5-1 and J is TRBJ2-5, with TRBD2 matching 10 bases. V lost 4 bases and J lost 0; bases outside the gene matches: 9. CDR1 and CDR2 (germline): SGHRS, YFSETQ. CDR3 length: 17 amino acids. CDR3 sequence (DNA): TGCGCCAGCAGCCTTATAGGACTAGCGGTGTACCAAGAGACCCAGTACTTC. It specifies CASSLIGLAVYQETQYF.

The rearrangement joins TRBV6-1 to TRBJ2-7; 9 nucleotides line up with TRBD2. There are 14 residues in the CDR3. V was pared by 6 bases and J by 5 bases, with 8 bases of the junction left unmatched. CDR1 is MNHNS, CDR2 SASEGT, per germline. This CDR3 is CASSSAGGLNEQYF. CDR3 bases: TGTGCCAGCAGCAGCGCGGGGGGGCTAAACGAGCAGTACTTC.

The chain uses TRBV5-3 and TRBJ2-3, with 13 bases identical to TRBD2. TRBV5-3 is labeled an ORF, and its function is uncertain. V lost 4 bases, J lost 2 bases, and 4 bases stayed unmatched. The CDR3 spans 16 residues. CDR3 region: CARSTGLAGATDTQYF. The DNA of the CDR3 is TGTGCCAGAAGCACCGGACTAGCGGGAGCCACAGATACGCAGTATTTT.

V is TRBV27 and J is TRBJ2-5, with D possibly TRBD2 on 6 matching bases. The CDR3 loop spans 15 amino acids. Germline V gene data show CDR1 as MNHEY and CDR2 as SMNVEV (reference sequence). V lost 0 bases and J 6 bases, leaving 14 bases between the germline ends. Here the CDR3 reads CASSLSSGGEKTQYF. The CDR3 DNA follows: TGTGCCAGCAGTTTATCGTCTGGCGGGGAGAAGACCCAGTACTTC.

The chain combines TRBV6-1 with TRBJ1-5; TRBD1 matches 8 bases. CDR1 MNHNS and CDR2 SASEGT come from the germline V gene. The junction had 9 bases not matched to a gene; V was cut back by 6 bases and J by 2 bases. The CDR3 sequence is 16 residues long. CDR3 residues: CASRESGGGGNQPQHF. CDR3 nucleotide sequence: TGTGCCAGCAGAGAATCAGGGGGCGGTGGCAATCAGCCCCAGCATTTT.

For this clone: Different DNA sequences within this sample yield the same CDR3. The chain links TRBV6-5 to TRBJ2-7; 7 bases map to TRBD2. Trimming cost V 5 bases and J 2 bases; bases outside gene matches: 0. CDR3 size: 12 residues. CDR1 and CDR2 from the germline V gene are MNHEY and SVGAGI. The CDR3 sequence: CASSGGAYEQYF. The CDR3 DNA is TGTGCCAGCAGTGGGGGGGCCTACGAGCAGTACTTC.

V gene TRBV5-4 combines with J gene TRBJ1-1, with 8 bases lining up with TRBD1. Germline assignment: CDR1 SGHNT and CDR2 YYREEE (reference sequence). With V trimmed by 4 bases and J by 2 bases, 4 bases remained unmatched. This CDR3 region has 14 residues. The CDR3 region is CASSPDRENTEAFF. CDR3 coding DNA: TGTGCCAGCAGCCCGGACAGGGAAAACACTGAAGCTTTCTTT.